This T cell receptor (beta chain) was found in a study of blood T cell repertoires in COVID-19. Study context: Specimens from acute and convalescent COVID-19 originated in the United States, Italy and Spain. T cells, B-cell-depleted T cells, or PBMCs supplied cDNA or gDNA.

Authors' methods: By means of reference gene primer amplification, nucleated cell counts were estimated. Using immunoSEQ multiplex PCR, the repertoire was profiled, and TCRdb retains in-frame clones only, with some absent. V and J calls and clone size come straight from that table; D and trimming were deduced from the DNA. Of some 62,000 clones listed, more than 60% are singletons. This clone was counted between two and nine times. Sample: peripheral blood. The clonotype was recovered from a woman aged 80 or over with active or convalescent COVID-19.

CDR3: CASSLVDSVVLAFF. The CDR3 region has the DNA TGTGCCAGCAGCTTGGTGGACAGTGTCGTATTAGCTTTCTTT. This rearrangement joins TRBV5-6 to TRBJ1-1, with TRBD1 as a possible D gene (6 bases). Germline assignment: CDR1 SGHDT and CDR2 YYEEEE. Trimming stripped 0 bases from V and 10 bases from J, with 16 bases between. This CDR3 region has 14 residues. The entire variable domain, with the rest obtained from reference TRBV5-6 and TRBJ1-1, is as follows: DAGVTQSPTHLIKTRGQQVTLRCSPKSGHDTVSWYQQALGQGPQFIFQYYEEEERQRGNFPDRFSGHQFPNYSSELNVNALLLGDSALYLCASSLVDSVVLAFFGQGTRLTVV.